The 21 T cell receptor beta chains below were found in one sample sequenced in a study of blood T cell repertoires in COVID-19. Sequencing used immunoSEQ multiplex PCR; TCRdb keeps in-frame clones, though not all of them. The sample lists 200,000 to 250,000 clones; around 88% were seen once. Source material: PBMCs or T cells enriched from blood (not recorded which). The receptor set was obtained from a woman between 50 and 59 years old who had recovered from COVID-19.

The rearrangement joins TRBV28 to TRBJ2-1; 10 positions match TRBD2. The CDR3 totals 12 residues. After removal of 5 bases from V and 16 bases from J, the junction contained 8 bases not matched to a gene. In germline, CDR1 is MDHEN, CDR2 SYDVKM. CDR3 in amino acids: CASSPSGRAQFF. CDR3 DNA sequence: TGTGCCAGCAGTCCGAGCGGGAGGGCCCAATTCTTC. Using reference TRBV28 and TRBJ2-1 for the parts outside the CDR3, the full variable domain is DVKVTQSSRYLVKRTGEKVFLECVQDMDHENMFWYRQDPGLGLRLIYFSYDVKMKEKGDIPEGYSVSREKKERFSLILESASTNQTSMYLCASSPSGRAQFFGPGTRLTVL.

The chain recombines TRBV28 with TRBJ2-5, with a tentative D call TRBD1 (6 bases). The CDR3 loop spans 12 amino acids. The germline V gene has CDR1 MDHEN and CDR2 SYDVKM. V lost 3 bases and J lost 14, with 16 bases in between. The CDR3 protein is CASSFWARGLYF. CDR3 sequence (DNA): TGTGCCAGCAGTTTTTGGGCCAGGGGCTTATACTTC.

This chain joins TRBV7-3 and TRBJ2-2; 10 bases line up with TRBD2. Germline values: CDR1 SGHTA, CDR2 FQGTGA. The CDR3 covers 16 residues. Trimming removed 2 bases from V and 2 bases from J; junction bases left unmatched: 2. The CDR3: CASSLRLAGNTGELFF. CDR3 nucleotide sequence: TGTGCCAGCAGCTTACGACTAGCGGGCAACACCGGGGAGCTGTTTTTT.

This rearrangement joins TRBV4-3 to TRBJ1-4; no clear D gene. The V end was cut by 1 base, the J end by 6 bases, with 12 bases between. CDR1 and CDR2 from the germline V gene are LGHNA and YSLEER. The CDR3 is made up of 15 amino acids. This CDR3 is CASSQGHSAYEKLFF. CDR3 DNA sequence: TGCGCCAGCAGCCAAGGCCACAGTGCCTATGAAAAACTGTTTTTT.

This chain joins TRBV12-5 and TRBJ2-7; 9 positions agree with TRBD1. The CDR3 is 13 amino acids. Germline CDR1 LGHNT, CDR2 FRNRAP. The junction had 3 bases not matched to a gene; V was cut back by 6 bases and J by 3 bases. CDR3 in amino acids: CASGLTGGYEQYF. The DNA for the CDR3 is TGTGCTAGTGGCTTGACAGGGGGCTACGAGCAGTACTTC.

This clone was observed a handful of times. The chain uses TRBV5-1 and TRBJ1-2, with D perhaps matching TRBD1 (5 bases). The V end was cut by 2 bases, the J end by 8 bases, with 13 bases between. The CDR3 spans 13 residues. The germline V gene has CDR1 SGHRS and CDR2 YFSETQ. The CDR3 sequence is CASSFGAPWGYTF. The CDR3 nucleotides are TGCGCCAGCAGCTTTGGGGCTCCTTGGGGCTACACCTTC.

Notes on this clone: The same CDR3 also results from other DNA sequences found in this sample. The chain joins TRBV6-5 to TRBJ1-2; 12 nucleotides align to TRBD1. Per germline, CDR1 MNHEY and CDR2 SVGAGI. The CDR3 contains 14 residues. With V trimmed by 2 bases and J by 8 bases, 3 bases remained unmatched. The CDR3 loop reads CASSYTGQGAGYTF. The CDR3 nucleotides read TGTGCCAGCAGTTACACGGGACAGGGGGCGGGCTACACCTTC.

This chain joins TRBV5-4 and TRBJ2-1; D is perhaps TRBD2 (5 bases). V was trimmed by 4 bases and J by 4 bases, leaving 12 bases between them. The CDR3 contains 14 residues. Germline CDR1 and CDR2: SGHNT and YYREEE (reference sequence). CDR3 loop: CASSADSSYNEQFF. CDR3 in DNA: TGTGCCAGCAGCGCGGACTCCTCATACAATGAGCAGTTCTTC. Complete variable domain (other parts from reference TRBV5-4 and TRBJ2-1): ETGVTQSPTHLIKTRGQQVTLRCSSQSGHNTVSWYQQALGQGPQFIFQYYREEENGRGNFPPRFSGLQFPNYSSELNVNALELDDSALYLCASSADSSYNEQFFGPGTRLTVL.

The chain uses TRBV30 and TRBJ1-3, with a weak D call TRBD1 (5 bases). The CDR3 is 14 amino acids. V was pared by 2 bases and J by 4 bases, with 12 bases between. Per germline, CDR1 GTSNPN and CDR2 SVGIG (reference sequence). The CDR3 region is CAWSNTGSGNTIYF. CDR3 nucleotide sequence: TGTGCCTGGAGTAATACAGGTTCCGGAAACACCATATATTTT.

The chain links TRBV2 to TRBJ1-2; no clear D. This CDR3 comprises 15 residues. V was pared by 3 bases and J by 8 bases, with 19 bases between. The germline V gene has CDR1 SNHLY and CDR2 FYNNEI. The CDR3 spells CASSDARSPIGGYTF. The CDR3 DNA follows: TGTGCCAGCAGTGATGCCCGTAGCCCCATAGGAGGCTACACCTTC.

The chain has TRBV5-6 and TRBJ1-6; D ambiguous. V dropped 2 bases and J dropped 7 bases, with 10 bases sitting between them. Per the germline V gene, CDR1 is SGHDT and CDR2 is YYEEEE. This CDR3 contains 14 residues. CDR3 bases: TGTGCCAGCAGCTTTACAGATAGAAATTCACCCCTCCACTTT. Encoded protein: CASSFTDRNSPLHF.

This clone has only a few counts. J is TRBJ2-3 and V is TRBV19; 9 positions agree with TRBD1. Germline V gives CDR1 LNHDA, CDR2 SQIVND (reference sequence). Losses at the gene ends were 3 bases for V and 4 bases for J; bases not matched to a gene: 8. This CDR3 has 16 residues. In DNA form, the CDR3 reads TGTGCCAGTAGTATGGATACAGGGGGCCTGGCAGATACGCAGTATTTT. Its protein is CASSMDTGGLADTQYF.

This clone was picked up a small number of times. The chain couples TRBV4-1 to TRBJ1-5, with unresolved D. The CDR3 contains 14 residues. V was shortened by 3 bases and J by 1 base, with 7 bases between the two germline ends. The germline gives CDR1 MGHRA, CDR2 YSYEKL. The CDR3: CASSHGSSNQPQHF. CDR3 nucleotides: TGCGCCAGCAGCCACGGTAGCAGCAATCAGCCCCAGCATTTT.

This chain links TRBV19 with TRBJ1-1, with D tentatively TRBD1 (5 bases). V lost 3 bases and J 3 bases, leaving 8 bases between the germline ends. The germline gives CDR1 LNHDA, CDR2 SQIVND (reference sequence). There are 13 residues in the CDR3. The CDR3 nucleotides are TGTGCCAGTAGTATGACAGAGTACACTGAAGCTTTCTTT. Translating gives CASSMTEYTEAFF.

The chain uses TRBV6-5 and TRBJ1-1, with D unresolved. Germline CDR1 is MNHEY and CDR2 is SVGAGI. The CDR3 is made up of 14 amino acids. V gave up 5 bases and J gave up 8 bases, with 18 bases separating them. The CDR3 coding sequence is TGTGCCAGCAGTCCGCACGATAGCTCCCCAGAAGCTTTCTTT. Its protein product is CASSPHDSSPEAFF.

The V and J genes are TRBV21-1 and TRBJ1-2; no check of the table's D call, TRBD1, against the DNA was made. TRBV21-1 has pseudogene status. The CDR3 covers 14 residues. The CDR3 coding sequence is TGTGCCAGCACCAGGACAGGGGTTCACTATGGCTACACCTTC. Translating it yields CASTRTGVHYGYTF.

The chain has TRBV15 and TRBJ1-2; 7 bases align to TRBD1. CDR3 size: 15 residues. V was clipped by 0 bases and J by 7 bases; unmatched bases: 8. Germline V gives CDR1 LNHNV, CDR2 YYDKDF (reference sequence). CDR3 DNA sequence: TGTGCCACCAGCAGAGAGGCGGGAGGGGGCGGTGGCTACACCTTC. Translated, it gives CATSREAGGGGGYTF.

This clone was seen a single time. The V gene is TRBV7-2, the J gene TRBJ1-5, with D maybe TRBD1 (5 bases). There are 14 residues in the CDR3. V was shortened by 5 bases and J by 3 bases, with 11 bases between the two germline ends. Germline CDR1 and CDR2: SGHTA and FQGNSA. CDR3 amino acids: CASSIDSLNQPQHF. The CDR3 region has the DNA TGTGCCAGCAGCATAGACAGCCTCAATCAGCCCCAGCATTTT.

The chain recombines TRBV19 with TRBJ1-1; D perhaps matches TRBD1 (5 bases). The V end was cut by 8 bases, the J end by 10 bases, with 17 bases between. Germline V gene sequence: CDR1 LNHDA, CDR2 SQIVND (reference sequence). The CDR3 is 12 residues long. The CDR3 sequence: CASRDQGFGAFF. The CDR3 DNA reads TGTGCCAGTCGAGACCAGGGTTTTGGAGCTTTCTTT.

CDR3 nucleotides: TGTGCTAGTGCCGGGACAACGAACACCGGGGAGCTGTTTTTT. Translating gives CASAGTTNTGELFF. This rearrangement joins TRBV12-5 to TRBJ2-2, with D possibly being TRBD1 (6 bases). CDR1 is LGHNT and CDR2 is FRNRAP in the germline V gene. The CDR3 contains 14 residues. V was trimmed by 7 bases and J by 0 bases, leaving 9 bases between them.

This sequence joins TRBV6-6 and TRBJ1-2; 7 nucleotides align to TRBD1. The germline CDR1 and CDR2 sequences are MNHNY and SVGAGI (reference sequence). This CDR3 contains 16 residues. Unmatched junction bases numbered 4, after V lost 0 bases and J lost 0 bases. CDR3 sequence reads: CASSYSLGQANYGYTF. CDR3 nucleotide sequence: TGTGCCAGCAGTTACTCTCTCGGACAGGCTAACTATGGCTACACCTTC.